This T cell receptor (beta chain) was recorded in a study of blood T cell repertoires in COVID-19 (dated by TCRdb to 2019 to 2021). At the level of the whole study: Collaborator samples came from the United States, Italy and Spain and covered acute and convalescent phases of COVID-19. The dataset comprised deeply sampled blood TCRbeta repertoires from subjects exposed to, actively infected with, or recovered from COVID-19. The material from the prospective study consisted of cDNA or gDNA derived from T cells, B-cell-depleted T cells, or PBMCs. Samples were obtained from the ongoing ImmuneRACE study (first 160 participants) and from 950 to 1,500 subjects provided by 6 global collaborators. The sample metadata nearly always contained a de-identified subject ID, COVID-19 status, age in years and sex. A freely available public database, intended as a resource for researchers studying the immune response to SARS-CoV-2, is where the repertoires were released. Where available, HLA class I and class II types were obtained from metadata supplied by the sample provider rather than from assay-based typing.

Turning to this clone: Its specific antigen is unknown. There are no base qualities to consult, and no much larger clone falls within one base.

Broad study findings and their caveats: The quantity of clinical and demographic metadata differed by source and by participant and was supplied without curation.

TCRbeta CDR3 regions were amplified from genomic DNA by means of the immunoSEQ Assay, a bias-controlled multiplex PCR. As for the original processing: The number of nucleated cells in each sample was estimated from the amplification of reference gene primers within the assay. To quantify the absolute abundance of each unique TCRbeta CDR3 rearrangement, sequence reads were collapsed and filtered. For each sample, productive Simpson clonality was calculated by taking the square root of Simpson's diversity index across productive rearrangements. Sourced from immuneACCESS, this table was stored by TCRdb with only in-frame sequences that have V and J called. A share of the clones is absent; for the studies checked, an unresolved V gene accounts for under half, and the remainder has no known explanation. The V and J calls and clone size come from that table; D and trimming were worked out from the DNA. The sample has fewer than 120,000 clones on record, approximately 79% of them singletons. 16% of the sample goes to the ten largest clones.

At the junction V is shortened by 0 bases and J by 3 bases; bases outside the gene matches: 4. As encoded in the germline V gene, CDR1 is SGDLS while CDR2 is YYNGEE. The CDR3 contains 15 residues, cysteine and phenylalanine counted. Of all the DNA, just the CDR3 is kept, 45 bases in frame from base 1. Whole blood was collected in K2EDTA tubes by collaborating institutions according to the institutions' own protocols. Collaborator samples were shipped for TCRbeta analysis as frozen whole blood, isolated PBMCs, or DNA extracted from either sample type. Rearrangement joined TRBV9 to TRBJ2-5; 8 central bases correspond to TRBD1. Material: peripheral blood. This receptor was taken from a woman of 80 years or more with active or convalescent COVID-19. The base sequence is TGTGCCAGCAGCGTAGCTCTGACAGGGGAAGAGACCCAGTACTTC. This is translated as CASSVALTGEETQYF. Outside the CDR3, residues come from the reference TRBV9 and TRBJ2-5 proteins, so the full variable domain is: DSGVTQTPKHLITATGQRVTLRCSPRSGDLSVYWYQQSLDQGLQFLIQYYNGEERAKGNILERFSAQQFPDLHSELNLSSLELGDSALYFCASSVALTGEETQYFGPGTRLLVL.